The entry that follows covers one T cell receptor (beta chain) sequence. The data originate from a study of blood T cell repertoires in COVID-19. As for the study in general: In each case, the material was cDNA or gDNA derived from T cells, B-cell-depleted T cells, or PBMCs.

Patients from Seattle were sampled longitudinally, starting during active infection. TCRdb's table, derived via immunoSEQ multiplex PCR, lists solely in-frame clones and lacks some. Of fewer than 300,000 clones listed, more than 85% are singletons. The CDR3 sequence is 13 residues long. V gave up 4 bases and J gave up 2 bases; unmatched junction bases: 2. Germline values: CDR1 LNHDA, CDR2 SQIVND (reference sequence). The genes are TRBV19 and TRBJ2-7, with 7 bases identical to TRBD1. Sequenced input: peripheral blood. This receptor was identified in a woman aged 25 to 39 with COVID-19, enrolled during active disease. The CDR3 is CASSTGQTYEQYF. In DNA, the CDR3 is TGTGCCAGTAGTACGGGACAGACCTACGAGCAGTACTTC.